The rows below give T cell receptor beta chains drawn from one sample of a study of response to subunit inactivated influenza vaccine. MiXCR, applied by TCRdb to the RT-PCR reads, yields one record per CDR3 protein. The sample includes 300,000 to 350,000 distinct CDR3 sequences, about a fifth of them seen just once. The input for sequencing was PBMCs from blood, taken 21 months after vaccination. These receptors originate from a man between 50 and 69 years old who received an inactivated influenza vaccine. The CDR3 runs from the conserved cysteine through the conserved F or W. D genes are given only for firm matches. Clone size is given for some rows only: seen once, a few or many times, or a class if the clone is expanded.

V gene	D gene	J gene	CDR3 length	clone size	CDR3 protein	CDR3 DNA
TRBV11-3	TRBD2	TRBJ2-1	14	.	CASSSGTSSNEQFF	TGTGCCAGCAGCTCCGGGACTAGCAGCAATGAGCAGTTCTTC
TRBV6-5	.	TRBJ1-2	14	.	CASSYSGRFYGYTF	TGTGCCAGCAGTTACTCCGGACGGTTCTATGGCTACACCTTC
TRBV15	.	TRBJ1-1	14	few	CATSSRRAPFWAFF	TGTGCCACCAGCAGTCGAAGGGCCCCATTTTGGGCTTTCTTT
TRBV27	.	TRBJ1-6	16	few	CASRPPSYRTNSPLHF	TGTGCCAGCAGGCCCCCTTCCTACAGAACTAATTCACCCCTCCACTTT
TRBV7-2	TRBD1	TRBJ1-4	15	.	CASSPDRGQNEKLFF	TGTGCCAGCAGCCCTGACAGGGGGCAAAATGAAAAACTGTTTTTT
TRBV12-3/TRBV12-4	.	TRBJ1-6	14	many	CASSTGTANSPLHF	TGTGCCAGCAGCACCGGGACTGCTAATTCACCCCTCCACTTT
TRBV4-1	.	TRBJ1-1	14	many	CASSQDLEYTEAFF	TGCGCCAGCAGCCAAGACCTTGAGTACACTGAAGCTTTCTTT
TRBV27	.	TRBJ2-2	15	.	CASSSTRLNTGELFF	TGTGCCAGCAGTTCGACCCGACTGAACACCGGGGAGCTGTTTTTT
TRBV20-1	.	TRBJ1-4	13	few	CSATTGSAEKLFF	TGCAGTGCTACCACAGGGAGCGCAGAAAAACTGTTTTTT
TRBV11-2	.	TRBJ1-4	16	.	CASSPDWGSGVEKLFF	TGTGCCAGCAGCCCCGATTGGGGAAGCGGGGTAGAAAAACTGTTTTTT